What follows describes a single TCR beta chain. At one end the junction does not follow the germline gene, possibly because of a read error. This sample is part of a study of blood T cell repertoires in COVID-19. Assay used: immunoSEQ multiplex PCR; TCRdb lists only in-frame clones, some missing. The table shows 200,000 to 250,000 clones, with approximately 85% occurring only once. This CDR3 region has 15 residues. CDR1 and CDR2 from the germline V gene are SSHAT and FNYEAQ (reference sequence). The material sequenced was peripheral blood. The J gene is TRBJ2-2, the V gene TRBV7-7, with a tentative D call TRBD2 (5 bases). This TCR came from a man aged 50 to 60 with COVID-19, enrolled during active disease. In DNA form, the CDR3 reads TGTGCTAGCAGCTTAGCGCTGGCGGGTACCGGGGAGCTGTTTTTT. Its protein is CASSLALAGTGELFF.